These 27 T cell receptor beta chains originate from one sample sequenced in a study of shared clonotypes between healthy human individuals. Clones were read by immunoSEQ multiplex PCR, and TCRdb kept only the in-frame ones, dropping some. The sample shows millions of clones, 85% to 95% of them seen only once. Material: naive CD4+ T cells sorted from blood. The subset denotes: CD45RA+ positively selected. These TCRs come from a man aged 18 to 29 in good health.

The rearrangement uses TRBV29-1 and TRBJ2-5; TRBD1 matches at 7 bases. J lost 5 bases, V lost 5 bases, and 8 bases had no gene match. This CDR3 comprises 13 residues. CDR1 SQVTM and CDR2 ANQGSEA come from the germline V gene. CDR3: CSVKGQLRETQYF. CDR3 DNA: TGCAGCGTTAAGGGACAGCTTAGGGAGACCCAGTACTTC. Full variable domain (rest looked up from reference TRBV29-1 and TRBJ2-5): SAVISQKPSRDICQRGTSLTIQCQVDSQVTMMFWYRQQPGQSLTLIATANQGSEATYESGFVIDKFPISRPNLTFSTLTVSNMSPEDSSIYLCSVKGQLRETQYFGPGTRLLVL.

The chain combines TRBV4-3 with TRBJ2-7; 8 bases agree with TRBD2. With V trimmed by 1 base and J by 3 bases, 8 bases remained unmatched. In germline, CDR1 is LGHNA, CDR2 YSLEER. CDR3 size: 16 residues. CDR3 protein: CASSQVRGGGHYEQYF. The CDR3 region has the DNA TGCGCCAGCAGCCAAGTTCGTGGCGGGGGGCACTACGAGCAGTACTTC.

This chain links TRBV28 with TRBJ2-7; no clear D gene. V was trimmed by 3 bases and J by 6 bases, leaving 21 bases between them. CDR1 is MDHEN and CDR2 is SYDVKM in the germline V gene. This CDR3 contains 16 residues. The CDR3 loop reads CASSLITTGNGREQYF. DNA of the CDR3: TGTGCCAGCAGTTTGATAACGACTGGAAACGGTCGCGAGCAGTACTTC.

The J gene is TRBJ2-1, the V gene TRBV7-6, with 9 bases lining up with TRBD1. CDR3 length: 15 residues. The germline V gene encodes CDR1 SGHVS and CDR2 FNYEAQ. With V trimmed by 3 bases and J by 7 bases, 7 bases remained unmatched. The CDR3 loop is CASSLGQGRENEQFF. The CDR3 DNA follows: TGTGCCAGCAGCTTGGGACAGGGTAGGGAGAATGAGCAGTTCTTC.

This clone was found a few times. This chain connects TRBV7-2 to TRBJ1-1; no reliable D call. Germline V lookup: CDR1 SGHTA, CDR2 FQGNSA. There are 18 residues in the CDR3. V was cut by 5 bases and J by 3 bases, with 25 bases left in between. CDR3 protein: CASSPPFATKAGDTEAFF. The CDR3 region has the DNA TGTGCCAGCAGCCCCCCTTTTGCGACTAAAGCGGGAGACACTGAAGCTTTCTTT.

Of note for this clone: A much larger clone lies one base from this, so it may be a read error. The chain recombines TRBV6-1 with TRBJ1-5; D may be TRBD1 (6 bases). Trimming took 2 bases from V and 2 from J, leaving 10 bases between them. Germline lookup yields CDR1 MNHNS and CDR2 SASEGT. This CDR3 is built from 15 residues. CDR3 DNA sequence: TGTGCCAGCAGTGAACAGGGGTCCGGCAATCAGCCCCAGCATTTT. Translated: CASSEQGSGNQPQHF.

The CDR3 loop reads CASSYSTSGRPEQYF. The CDR3 nucleotides are TGTGCCAGCAGTTACTCGACTAGCGGGAGACCCGAGCAGTACTTC. This chain connects TRBV6-6 to TRBJ2-7; 12 positions agree with TRBD2. In germline, CDR1 is MNHNY, CDR2 SVGAGI (reference sequence). Trimming removed 0 bases from V and 6 bases from J; junction bases left unmatched: 3. The CDR3 is 15 amino acids.

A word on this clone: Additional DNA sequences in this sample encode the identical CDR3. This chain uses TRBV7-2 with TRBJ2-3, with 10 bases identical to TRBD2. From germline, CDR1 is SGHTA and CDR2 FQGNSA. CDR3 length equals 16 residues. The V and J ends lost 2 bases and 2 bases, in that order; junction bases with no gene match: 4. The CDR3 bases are TGTGCCAGCAGCTTAAGGACTAGCGGTAACACAGATACGCAGTATTTT. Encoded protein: CASSLRTSGNTDTQYF. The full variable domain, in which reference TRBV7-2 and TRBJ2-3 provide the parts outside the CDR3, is GAGVSQSPSNKVTEKGKDVELRCDPISGHTALYWYRQSLGQGLEFLIYFQGNSAPDKSGLPSDRFSAERTGGSVSTLTIQRTQQEDSAVYLCASSLRTSGNTDTQYFGPGTRLTVL.

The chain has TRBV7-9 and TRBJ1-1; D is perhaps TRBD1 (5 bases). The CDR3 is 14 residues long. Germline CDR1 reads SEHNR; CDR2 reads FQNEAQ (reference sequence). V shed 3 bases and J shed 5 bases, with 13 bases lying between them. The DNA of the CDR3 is TGTGCCAGCAGCTTCGAAGGGGTGGGGACTGAAGCTTTCTTT. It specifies CASSFEGVGTEAFF.

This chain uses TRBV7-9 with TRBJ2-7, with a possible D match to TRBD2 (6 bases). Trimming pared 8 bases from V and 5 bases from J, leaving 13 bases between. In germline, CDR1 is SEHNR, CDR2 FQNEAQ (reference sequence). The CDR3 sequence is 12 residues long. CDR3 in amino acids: CASERPGDEQYF. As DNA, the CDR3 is TGTGCCAGCGAGAGGCCGGGAGACGAGCAGTACTTC.

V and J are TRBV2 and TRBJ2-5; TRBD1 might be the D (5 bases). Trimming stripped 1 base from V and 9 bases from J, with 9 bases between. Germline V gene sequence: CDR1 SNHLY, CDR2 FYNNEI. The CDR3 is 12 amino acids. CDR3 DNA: TGTGCCAGCAGTGAAGGCGCCAGGGCCCAGTACTTC. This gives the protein CASSEGARAQYF.

CDR3 loop: CASSLRQEHTGELFF. CDR3 nucleotides: TGTGCCAGCTCACTCCGACAAGAACACACCGGGGAGCTGTTTTTT. V usage is TRBV18 and J usage is TRBJ2-2; the D is unclear. Germline V gives CDR1 KGHSH, CDR2 LQKENI. Trimming stripped 4 bases from V and 3 bases from J, with 12 bases between. CDR3 length: 15 residues. The whole variable domain, filled in from reference TRBV18 and TRBJ2-2, reads NAGVMQNPRHLVRRRGQEARLRCSPMKGHSHVYWYRQLPEEGLKFMVYLQKENIIDESGMPKERFSAEFPKEGPSILRIQQVVRGDSAAYFCASSLRQEHTGELFFGEGSRLTVL.

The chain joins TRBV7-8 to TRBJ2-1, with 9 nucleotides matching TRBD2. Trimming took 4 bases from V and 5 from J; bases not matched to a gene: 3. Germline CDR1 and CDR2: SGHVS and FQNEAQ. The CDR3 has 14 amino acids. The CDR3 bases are TGTGCCAGCAGCTCGGGACTAGCAGACAATGAGCAGTTCTTC. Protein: CASSSGLADNEQFF.

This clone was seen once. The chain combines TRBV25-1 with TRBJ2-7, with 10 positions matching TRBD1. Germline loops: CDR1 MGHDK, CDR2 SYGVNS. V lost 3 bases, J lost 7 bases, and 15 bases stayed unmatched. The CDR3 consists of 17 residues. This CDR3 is CASSDIKTGTGEREQYF. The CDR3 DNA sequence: TGTGCCAGCAGTGATATTAAAACCGGGACAGGGGAGAGGGAGCAGTACTTC.

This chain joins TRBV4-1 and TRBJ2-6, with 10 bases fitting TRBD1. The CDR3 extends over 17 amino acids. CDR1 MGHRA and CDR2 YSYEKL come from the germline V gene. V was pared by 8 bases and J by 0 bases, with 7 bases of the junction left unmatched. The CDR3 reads CASGPGQGFSGANVLTF. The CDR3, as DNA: TGCGCCAGCGGACCGGGACAGGGGTTCTCTGGGGCCAACGTCCTGACTTTC.

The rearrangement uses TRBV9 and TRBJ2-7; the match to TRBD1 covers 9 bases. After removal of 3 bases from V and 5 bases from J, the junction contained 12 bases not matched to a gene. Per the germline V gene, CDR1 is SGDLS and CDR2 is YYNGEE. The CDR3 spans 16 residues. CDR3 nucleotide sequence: TGTGCCAGCAGCGCGGGGTGGGGGACAGGGATACACGAGCAGTACTTC. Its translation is CASSAGWGTGIHEQYF.

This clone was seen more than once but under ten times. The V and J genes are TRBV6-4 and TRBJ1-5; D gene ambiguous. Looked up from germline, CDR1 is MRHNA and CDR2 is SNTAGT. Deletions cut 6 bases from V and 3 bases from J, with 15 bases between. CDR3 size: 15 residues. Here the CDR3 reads CASRSTPESNQPQHF. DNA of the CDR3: TGTGCCAGCAGATCAACGCCTGAATCCAATCAGCCCCAGCATTTT.

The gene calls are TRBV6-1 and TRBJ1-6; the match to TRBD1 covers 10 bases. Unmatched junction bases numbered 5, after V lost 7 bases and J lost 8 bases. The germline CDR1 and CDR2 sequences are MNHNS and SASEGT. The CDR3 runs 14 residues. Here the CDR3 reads CASTGQGMDSPLHF. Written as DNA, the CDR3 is TGTGCCAGCACGGGACAGGGGATGGATTCACCCCTCCACTTT.

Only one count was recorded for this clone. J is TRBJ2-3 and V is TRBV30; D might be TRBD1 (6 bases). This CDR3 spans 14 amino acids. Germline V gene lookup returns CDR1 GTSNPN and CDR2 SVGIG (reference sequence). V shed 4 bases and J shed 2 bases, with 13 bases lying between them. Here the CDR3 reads CAWTQKGDTDTQYF. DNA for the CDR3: TGTGCCTGGACCCAAAAGGGGGACACAGATACGCAGTATTTT.

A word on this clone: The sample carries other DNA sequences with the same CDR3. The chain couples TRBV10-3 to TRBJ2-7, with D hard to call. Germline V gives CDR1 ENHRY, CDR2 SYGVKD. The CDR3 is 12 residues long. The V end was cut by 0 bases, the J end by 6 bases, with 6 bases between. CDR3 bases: TGTGCCATCAGTGAGTCCGTAGGCGAGCAGTACTTC. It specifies CAISESVGEQYF.

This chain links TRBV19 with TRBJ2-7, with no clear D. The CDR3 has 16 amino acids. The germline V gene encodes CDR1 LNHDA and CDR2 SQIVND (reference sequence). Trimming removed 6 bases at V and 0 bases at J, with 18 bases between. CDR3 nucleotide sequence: TGTGCCAGTAGCCCATTCAGGAAAACATCCTCCTACGAGCAGTACTTC. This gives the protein CASSPFRKTSSYEQYF.

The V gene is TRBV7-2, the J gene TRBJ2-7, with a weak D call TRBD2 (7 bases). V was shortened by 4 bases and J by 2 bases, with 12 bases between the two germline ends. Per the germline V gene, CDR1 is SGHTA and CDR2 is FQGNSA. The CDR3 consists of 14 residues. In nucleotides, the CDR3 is TGTGCCAGCAGCTCGGGGGGCGGAGCCTACGAGCAGTACTTC. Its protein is CASSSGGGAYEQYF.

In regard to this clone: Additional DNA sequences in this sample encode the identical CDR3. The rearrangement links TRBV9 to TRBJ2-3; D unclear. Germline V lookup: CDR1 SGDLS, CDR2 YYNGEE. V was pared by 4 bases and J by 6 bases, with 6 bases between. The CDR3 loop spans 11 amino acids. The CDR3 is CASSLEDTQYF. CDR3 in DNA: TGTGCCAGCAGCCTCGAGGATACGCAGTATTTT.

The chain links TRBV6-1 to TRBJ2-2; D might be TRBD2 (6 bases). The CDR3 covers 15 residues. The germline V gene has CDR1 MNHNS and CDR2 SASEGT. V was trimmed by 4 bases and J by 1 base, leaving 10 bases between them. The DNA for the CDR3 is TGTGCCAGCAGTGTGGAGGGTATGAACACCGGGGAGCTGTTTTTT. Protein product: CASSVEGMNTGELFF.

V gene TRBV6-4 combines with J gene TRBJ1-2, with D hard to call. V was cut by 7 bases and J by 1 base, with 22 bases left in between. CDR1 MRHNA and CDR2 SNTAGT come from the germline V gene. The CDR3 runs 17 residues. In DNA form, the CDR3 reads TGTGCCAGCATATGTCACTGGTGGCAGGCCATTAACTATGGCTACACCTTC. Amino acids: CASICHWWQAINYGYTF.

This CDR3 reads CASSLGTSVLYEQYF. In DNA, the CDR3 is TGCGCCAGCAGTCTCGGGACTAGCGTCCTCTACGAGCAGTACTTC. The chain employs TRBV4-1 and TRBJ2-7, with TRBD2 matching 10 bases. This CDR3 comprises 15 residues. The germline V gene encodes CDR1 MGHRA and CDR2 YSYEKL. V lost 6 bases and J lost 3; bases outside the gene matches: 8.

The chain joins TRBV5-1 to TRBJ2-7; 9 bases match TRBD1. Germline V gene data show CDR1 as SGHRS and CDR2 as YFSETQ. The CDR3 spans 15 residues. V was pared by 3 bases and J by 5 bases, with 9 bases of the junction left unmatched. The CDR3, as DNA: TGCGCCAGCAGCTGGGGGGACAGGGACTCGGACGAGCAGTACTTC. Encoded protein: CASSWGDRDSDEQYF.